This is a list of T cell receptor beta chains from one sample in a study of Ad26.COV2.S vaccination and SARS-CoV-2 variants. Clones were read by immunoSEQ multiplex PCR, and TCRdb kept only the in-frame ones, dropping some. The sample carries 40,000 to 55,000 clones, roughly 83% recorded once. The specimen was peripheral blood, collected after recovery from COVID-19. Receptor source: a human donor who had recovered from COVID-19. The CDR3 runs from the conserved cysteine through the conserved F or W. Each record gives: D gene, V gene, J gene, clone size, CDR3 protein, CDR3 DNA. A D gene is named only where the DNA matches it firmly. Where a row states a size, it is once, few, many or the class of an expanded clone; other rows omit it.

d_gene: -; v_gene: TRBV11-3; j_gene: TRBJ2-3; abundance: once; CDR3aa: CASKRTFGRGDTQYF; CDR3nt: TGTGCCAGCAAAAGGACTTTCGGGCGTGGAGATACGCAGTATTTT
d_gene: -; v_gene: TRBV9; j_gene: TRBJ2-2; abundance: -; CDR3aa: CASSPRAAGELFF; CDR3nt: TGTGCCAGCAGCCCGCGGGCGGCCGGGGAGCTGTTTTTT
d_gene: -; v_gene: TRBV3-1/TRBV3-2; j_gene: TRBJ2-7; abundance: -; CDR3aa: CASSQFLDAGEQYF; CDR3nt: TGTGCCAGCAGCCAATTCCTAGACGCTGGCGAACAGTACTTC
d_gene: -; v_gene: TRBV5-5; j_gene: TRBJ2-1; abundance: -; CDR3aa: CASSLGGALQFF; CDR3nt: TGTGCCAGCAGCTTGGGGGGGGCCTTGCAGTTCTTC
d_gene: -; v_gene: TRBV2; j_gene: TRBJ1-2; abundance: -; CDR3aa: CASRESYGYTF; CDR3nt: TGTGCCAGCAGGGAAAGCTATGGCTACACCTTC
d_gene: -; v_gene: TRBV2; j_gene: TRBJ1-1; abundance: once; CDR3aa: CASSHGTKTGAFF; CDR3nt: TGTGCCAGCAGCCACGGGACGAAAACCGGAGCTTTCTTT
d_gene: -; v_gene: TRBV5-1; j_gene: TRBJ1-5; abundance: -; CDR3aa: CASSSGPMGGDGSQPQHF; CDR3nt: TGCGCCAGCAGCTCGGGTCCTATGGGGGGGGACGGATCCCAGCCCCAGCATTTT
d_gene: TRBD2; v_gene: TRBV5-4; j_gene: TRBJ2-1; abundance: -; CDR3aa: CASRSTLAGGPNEQFF; CDR3nt: TGTGCCAGCAGATCAACCCTAGCGGGGGGGCCGAATGAGCAGTTCTTC
d_gene: -; v_gene: TRBV2; j_gene: TRBJ2-2; abundance: -; CDR3aa: CALTDTGELFF; CDR3nt: TGTGCCCTCACGGACACCGGGGAGCTGTTTTTT
d_gene: -; v_gene: TRBV4-1; j_gene: TRBJ1-2; abundance: few; CDR3aa: CASSQGAAGGYTF; CDR3nt: TGCGCCAGCAGCCAAGGGGCGGCCGGGGGCTACACCTTC
d_gene: -; v_gene: TRBV11-2; j_gene: TRBJ2-1; abundance: -; CDR3aa: CASSLTVNHEQFF; CDR3nt: TGTGCCAGCAGCTTAACCGTGAACCATGAGCAGTTCTTC
d_gene: TRBD2; v_gene: TRBV6-5; j_gene: TRBJ2-3; abundance: -; CDR3aa: CASRVGGRRTDTQYF; CDR3nt: TGTGCCAGCAGGGTGGGCGGGAGAAGGACAGATACGCAGTATTTT
d_gene: -; v_gene: TRBV20-1; j_gene: TRBJ1-1; abundance: -; CDR3aa: CSASRSMNTEAFF; CDR3nt: TGCAGTGCTAGTCGAAGCATGAACACTGAAGCTTTCTTT
d_gene: -; v_gene: TRBV11-2; j_gene: TRBJ1-4; abundance: -; CDR3aa: CASSLGTFATNEKLFF; CDR3nt: TGTGCCAGCAGCTTAGGGACTTTTGCAACTAATGAAAAACTGTTTTTT
d_gene: -; v_gene: TRBV11-2; j_gene: TRBJ2-7; abundance: -; CDR3aa: CASSSWPRGSSYEQYF; CDR3nt: TGTGCCAGCAGCTCCTGGCCCCGGGGAAGCTCCTACGAGCAGTACTTC
d_gene: -; v_gene: TRBV19; j_gene: TRBJ1-2; abundance: -; CDR3aa: CASIESNGGYTF; CDR3nt: TGTGCCAGTATTGAGAGTAACGGAGGCTACACCTTC
d_gene: -; v_gene: TRBV6-5; j_gene: TRBJ1-4; abundance: few; CDR3aa: CASSTAQAEKLFF; CDR3nt: TGTGCCAGCAGCACAGCTCAGGCTGAAAAACTGTTTTTT
d_gene: -; v_gene: TRBV7-2; j_gene: TRBJ2-5; abundance: -; CDR3aa: CASSLSLGGQETQYF; CDR3nt: TGTGCCAGCAGTTTGTCTCTGGGGGGTCAAGAGACCCAGTACTTC
d_gene: TRBD1; v_gene: TRBV18; j_gene: TRBJ1-2; abundance: -; CDR3aa: CASSPDPGTGSFPWVGYTF; CDR3nt: TGTGCCAGCTCACCTGATCCCGGGACAGGCTCTTTTCCCTGGGTAGGCTACACCTTC
d_gene: -; v_gene: TRBV9; j_gene: TRBJ1-5; abundance: -; CDR3aa: CASSVDSSNQPQHF; CDR3nt: TGTGCCAGCAGCGTGGACAGTAGCAATCAGCCCCAGCATTTT
d_gene: -; v_gene: TRBV3-1/TRBV3-2; j_gene: TRBJ2-5; abundance: -; CDR3aa: CASSQEKERQETQYF; CDR3nt: TGTGCCAGCAGCCAAGAAAAAGAGCGTCAAGAGACCCAGTACTTC
d_gene: TRBD1; v_gene: TRBV4-1; j_gene: TRBJ1-1; abundance: many; CDR3aa: CASSQVTRGQRGSEAFF; CDR3nt: TGCGCCAGCAGCCAAGTGACCCGGGGACAGCGTGGTTCAGAAGCTTTCTTT
d_gene: TRBD1; v_gene: TRBV27; j_gene: TRBJ1-2; abundance: -; CDR3aa: CASSSRTGVGYTF; CDR3nt: TGTGCCAGCAGTTCACGGACAGGGGTTGGCTACACCTTC
d_gene: TRBD1; v_gene: TRBV7-2; j_gene: TRBJ1-2; abundance: -; CDR3aa: CASSRLEGQGRGYTF; CDR3nt: TGTGCCAGCAGCCGCTTAGAAGGACAGGGGCGAGGCTACACCTTC